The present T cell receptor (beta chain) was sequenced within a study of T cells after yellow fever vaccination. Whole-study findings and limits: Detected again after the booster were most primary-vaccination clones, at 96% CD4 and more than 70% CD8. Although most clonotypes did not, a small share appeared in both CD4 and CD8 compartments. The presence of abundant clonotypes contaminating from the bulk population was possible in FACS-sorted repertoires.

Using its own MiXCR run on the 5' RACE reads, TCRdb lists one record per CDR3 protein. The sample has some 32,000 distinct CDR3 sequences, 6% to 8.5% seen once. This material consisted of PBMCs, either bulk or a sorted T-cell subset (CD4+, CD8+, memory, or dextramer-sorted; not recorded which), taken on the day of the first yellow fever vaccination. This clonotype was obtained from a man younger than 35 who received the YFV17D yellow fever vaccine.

The CDR3 bases are TGCGCCAGCAGCTACATACCGGGACCATCTAGCACAGATACGCAGTATTTT. Translated, it gives CASSYIPGPSSTDTQYF. The gene calls are TRBV5-1 and TRBJ2-3, with D possibly called TRBD1 or TRBD2 (5 bases each). Trimming removed 3 bases at V and 0 bases at J, with 17 bases between. The CDR3 sequence is 17 residues long. Germline CDR1 and CDR2: SGHRS and YFSETQ.